A selection of T cell receptor beta chains follows, all from one sample in a study of blood T cell repertoires in COVID-19. Profiled with immunoSEQ multiplex PCR; TCRdb holds only in-frame clones, not every one. Of around 99,000 clones in the sample, more than 70% were seen once. The material sequenced was peripheral blood. The source of these receptors is a man over 45 with active or convalescent COVID-19. The CDR3 runs from the conserved cysteine through the conserved F or W. Each record gives: J gene, clone size, V gene, D gene, CDR3 protein, CDR3 DNA. A D gene is named only where the DNA matches it firmly. The size field is filled for only some rows; it gives once, few, many or a size class.

TRBJ2-1	-	TRBV28	-	CASKVLAATYNEQFF	TGTGCCAGCAAGGTCCTGGCGGCCACCTACAATGAGCAGTTCTTC
TRBJ1-4	-	TRBV28	TRBD1	CATRDRVLAEKLFF	TGTGCCACCCGGGACAGGGTGTTGGCTGAAAAACTGTTTTTT
TRBJ2-7	-	TRBV28	-	CASSPSFEQYF	TGTGCCAGCAGCCCCTCGTTCGAGCAGTACTTC
TRBJ1-1	-	TRBV28	TRBD1	CASSPGDRAMNTEAFF	TGTGCCAGCAGTCCCGGGGACAGGGCTATGAACACTGAAGCTTTCTTT
TRBJ1-4	-	TRBV19	TRBD1	CASSPGTATNEKLFF	TGTGCCAGTAGTCCCGGGACAGCAACTAATGAAAAACTGTTTTTT
TRBJ2-7	-	TRBV6-2/TRBV6-3	TRBD2	CASSGGLAGVYEQYF	TGTGCCAGCAGCGGGGGACTAGCGGGGGTCTACGAGCAGTACTTC
TRBJ1-2	-	TRBV6-5	-	CASSYSGRDYGYTF	TGTGCCAGCAGTTACTCGGGCAGAGACTATGGCTACACCTTC
TRBJ1-2	-	TRBV28	TRBD1	CASSPPGQGTYGYTF	TGTGCCAGCAGTCCCCCGGGACAGGGTACCTATGGCTACACCTTC
TRBJ2-2	-	TRBV9	-	CASSVLSGELFF	TGTGCCAGCAGCGTACTATCCGGGGAGCTGTTTTTT
TRBJ1-1	-	TRBV28	TRBD1	CASSLKTGAMNTEAFF	TGTGCCAGCAGCCTAAAGACAGGGGCGATGAACACTGAAGCTTTCTTT
TRBJ1-5	-	TRBV2	-	CASRIRGENQPQHF	TGTGCCAGCAGGATCAGGGGAGAAAATCAGCCCCAGCATTTT
TRBJ1-2	once	TRBV30	-	CAWRSKGVSYGYTF	TGTGCCTGGAGGAGTAAGGGAGTCTCCTATGGCTACACCTTC
TRBJ2-1	-	TRBV6-2/TRBV6-3	TRBD2	CASSFNQREGEQFF	TGTGCCAGCAGTTTCAATCAGCGGGAGGGGGAGCAGTTCTTC
TRBJ1-1	-	TRBV5-6	TRBD1	CASSPGTGHREAFF	TGTGCCAGCAGCCCGGGGACAGGCCACCGGGAAGCTTTCTTT
TRBJ2-6	-	TRBV24-1	TRBD1	CATSDPPGTGVGANVLTF	TGTGCCACCAGTGACCCCCCCGGGACAGGGGTCGGGGCCAACGTCCTGACTTTC
TRBJ2-3	-	TRBV6-5	TRBD2	CAILSGRGRTDTQYF	TGTGCCATACTTAGCGGGAGAGGGAGGACAGATACGCAGTATTTT
TRBJ1-2	once	TRBV6-1	-	CASSVRVDTASGGYTF	TGTGCCAGCAGTGTAAGGGTGGACACGGCGTCGGGTGGCTACACCTTC
TRBJ2-3	-	TRBV10-3	-	CAINGSPGSDTQYF	TGTGCCATCAACGGCTCCCCGGGGTCAGATACGCAGTATTTT
TRBJ2-5	-	TRBV10-3	-	CAISERETETQYF	TGTGCCATCAGTGAAAGGGAGACCGAGACCCAGTACTTC
TRBJ1-5	-	TRBV20-1	TRBD1	CSASDDRASNQPQHF	TGCAGTGCTAGTGATGACAGGGCGAGCAATCAGCCCCAGCATTTT
TRBJ2-3	-	TRBV10-2	TRBD2	CASRLAGGSPDTQYF	TGCGCCAGTCGACTAGCGGGAGGGAGCCCAGATACGCAGTATTTT
TRBJ2-1	-	TRBV20-1	TRBD2	CSASSGDSYNEQFF	TGCAGTGCTAGTAGCGGGGACTCCTACAATGAGCAGTTCTTC
TRBJ2-1	few	TRBV6-4	TRBD2	CASSPASGTNEQFF	TGTGCCAGCAGTCCCGCTAGCGGGACGAATGAGCAGTTCTTC
TRBJ1-2	-	TRBV11-2	-	CASSSYRMGGYGYTF	TGTGCCAGCAGCTCCTACCGGATGGGCGGGTATGGCTACACCTTC
TRBJ1-6	-	TRBV10-3	TRBD1	CAISESPGQGNPLHF	TGTGCCATCAGTGAGTCACCGGGACAGGGTAATCCCCTCCACTTT
TRBJ1-1	-	TRBV19	-	CASSRPGDGTEAFF	TGTGCCAGTAGTCGCCCTGGAGATGGCACTGAAGCTTTCTTT
TRBJ2-1	-	TRBV10-1	TRBD2	CASSQLAGAYNEQFF	TGCGCCAGCAGCCAACTAGCGGGAGCCTACAATGAGCAGTTCTTC
TRBJ2-2	-	TRBV3-1/TRBV3-2	-	CASSQELGGGVLGELFF	TGTGCCAGCAGCCAAGAGTTGGGTGGAGGAGTTCTCGGGGAGCTGTTTTTT
TRBJ2-1	-	TRBV4-3	TRBD2	CASSVGGEQFF	TGCGCCAGCTCAGTGGGGGGGGAGCAGTTCTTC
TRBJ1-6	-	TRBV18	TRBD1	CASSETGANSPLHF	TGTGCCAGCTCTGAGACAGGGGCTAATTCACCCCTCCACTTT
TRBJ2-7	-	TRBV5-4	TRBD1	CASSPGGQGQREQYF	TGTGCCAGCAGCCCGGGGGGACAGGGACAGCGCGAGCAGTACTTC
TRBJ2-6	-	TRBV6-5	-	CASSPGGSGANVLTF	TGTGCCAGCAGTCCCGGGGGCTCTGGGGCCAACGTCCTGACTTTC
TRBJ2-7	-	TRBV27	TRBD2	CASSLSLAGSPVGQYF	TGTGCCAGCAGTTTATCACTAGCGGGATCTCCGGTGGGGCAGTACTTC
TRBJ2-5	-	TRBV2	-	CASIGGRETQYF	TGTGCCAGCATTGGGGGCAGGGAGACCCAGTACTTC
TRBJ1-1	-	TRBV19	-	CASKDLNTEAFF	TGTGCCAGTAAAGACTTGAACACTGAAGCTTTCTTT
TRBJ2-1	-	TRBV14	TRBD2	CASSPERESYNEQFF	TGTGCCAGCAGCCCAGAGCGGGAGAGCTACAATGAGCAGTTCTTC
TRBJ2-1	-	TRBV7-2	-	CASSSEALPDNEQFF	TGTGCCAGCAGCTCCGAGGCGCTCCCCGATAATGAGCAGTTCTTC
TRBJ2-7	-	TRBV6-5	-	CASRRVGNGYEQYF	TGTGCCAGCAGGAGGGTAGGGAATGGCTACGAGCAGTACTTC
TRBJ2-2	-	TRBV10-1	-	CASPQPTQGAGGRRELFF	TGCGCCAGCCCCCAACCCACCCAGGGGGCGGGAGGGAGAAGGGAGCTGTTTTTT
TRBJ2-7	-	TRBV6-6	-	CATGQLTYEQYF	TGTGCCACCGGACAGCTCACCTACGAGCAGTACTTC
TRBJ1-4	few	TRBV29-1	TRBD1	CSVSDREGEKLFF	TGCAGCGTTTCGGACAGGGAGGGTGAAAAACTGTTTTTT